Below are 19 T cell receptor beta chains sequenced from a single sample in a study of beta chain features in type 1 diabetes. The investigators reverse transcribed all of the isolated RNA, so they sequenced expressed TCRB transcripts. Sequencing was performed with immunoSEQ multiplex PCR; in TCRdb, only in-frame clones are kept and a portion is missing. The profile shows 250,000 or so clones, less than 35% of them singletons. The specimen sequenced was central memory CD4+ T cells from blood. The receptors stem from a young man in good health.

This chain uses TRBV29-1 with TRBJ1-4, with D unresolved. The CDR3 is 12 amino acids. Per the germline V gene, CDR1 is SQVTM and CDR2 is ANQGSEA. V gave up 7 bases and J gave up 5 bases, with 11 bases separating them. The CDR3 sequence is CSARRLNEKLFF. The CDR3 coding sequence is TGCAGCGCCCGCCGTCTCAATGAAAAACTGTTTTTT.

This clone has a handful of counts. J is TRBJ1-1 and V is TRBV7-8; TRBD1 might be the D (5 bases). This CDR3 contains 14 residues. The ends were cut back, 5 bases at V and 4 bases at J, with 14 bases in the middle. From germline, CDR1 is SGHVS and CDR2 FQNEAQ. The CDR3 nucleotides read TGTGCCAGCAGCGCGCCCGGGAGGGGCACTGAAGCTTTCTTT. Its protein is CASSAPGRGTEAFF.

The chain couples TRBV29-1 to TRBJ1-2; 7 bases fit TRBD1. The germline V gene has CDR1 SQVTM and CDR2 ANQGSEA. The CDR3 length is 15 residues. The junction had 14 bases not matched to a gene; V was cut back by 6 bases and J by 4 bases. Here the CDR3 reads CSVFSGTEKLYGYTF. CDR3 coding DNA: TGCAGCGTATTCTCCGGGACAGAGAAACTCTATGGCTACACCTTC. The whole variable domain, remainder taken from reference TRBV29-1 and TRBJ1-2, is SAVISQKPSRDICQRGTSLTIQCQVDSQVTMMFWYRQQPGQSLTLIATANQGSEATYESGFVIDKFPISRPNLTFSTLTVSNMSPEDSSIYLCSVFSGTEKLYGYTFGSGTRLTVV.

The chain has TRBV30 and TRBJ2-1, with D maybe TRBD1 (6 bases). Trimming stripped 1 base from V and 0 bases from J, with 10 bases between. This CDR3 region has 15 residues. Germline CDR1 reads GTSNPN; CDR2 reads SVGIG (reference sequence). DNA of the CDR3: TGTGCCTGGAGTGCAGGACAGAGCTCCTACAATGAGCAGTTCTTC. This sequence encodes CAWSAGQSSYNEQFF.

The chain joins TRBV28 to TRBJ2-5, with D unclear. The CDR3 length is 12 residues. Trimming took 8 bases from V and 4 from J, leaving 11 bases between them. Germline CDR1 reads MDHEN; CDR2 reads SYDVKM. CDR3 DNA sequence: TGTGCCAGCGCCTCAGCGAGAGAGACCCAGTACTTC. Its protein product is CASASARETQYF.

This clone was counted many times. This sequence joins TRBV29-1 and TRBJ2-3, with D possibly TRBD1 on 6 matching bases. Trimming shortened V by 6 bases and J by 6 bases, and 13 bases separated the two germline ends. From germline, CDR1 is SQVTM and CDR2 ANQGSEA. The CDR3 has 12 residues. The CDR3 bases are TGCAGCGTACAGGGTTCAAGGGATACGCAGTATTTT. Encoded protein: CSVQGSRDTQYF.

This clone has only a few counts. The chain uses TRBV6-5 and TRBJ2-1; 11 nucleotides match TRBD2. This CDR3 contains 15 residues. Per germline, CDR1 MNHEY and CDR2 SVGAGI. V was pared by 2 bases and J by 7 bases, with 4 bases of the junction left unmatched. CDR3 sequence: CASSYLAGGENEQFF. CDR3 coding DNA: TGTGCCAGCAGTTACCTAGCGGGGGGCGAAAATGAGCAGTTCTTC.

This clone was seen at least ten times. The J gene is TRBJ2-2, the V gene TRBV7-2, with a tentative D call TRBD2 (5 bases). V lost 5 bases and J 1 base, leaving 11 bases between the germline ends. Germline values: CDR1 SGHTA, CDR2 FQGNSA. This CDR3 contains 15 residues. CDR3 coding DNA: TGTGCCAGCAGCCCGACCGGGGAGAACACCGGGGAGCTGTTTTTT. Translation gives CASSPTGENTGELFF.

The chain has TRBV5-6 and TRBJ2-3; D assignment may be TRBD1 or TRBD2 (6 bases each). CDR1 and CDR2 from the germline V gene are SGHDT and YYEEEE. The CDR3 runs 18 residues. V shed 4 bases and J shed 2 bases, with 23 bases lying between them. The CDR3 DNA is TGTGCCAGCAGCCAGACCCGACGCCGGGGGCCCTCCACAGATACGCAGTATTTT. Its protein product is CASSQTRRRGPSTDTQYF.

In this sample, this clone turned up a few times. This chain links TRBV7-2 with TRBJ2-7, with D perhaps TRBD2 (6 bases). With 2 bases removed from V and 6 bases from J, the gap between germline ends came to 11 bases. The CDR3 is 13 residues long. From germline, CDR1 is SGHTA and CDR2 FQGNSA. The CDR3 spells CASSLRRAVEQYF. The CDR3 nucleotides read TGTGCCAGCAGCTTAAGGAGGGCAGTCGAGCAGTACTTC.

The V and J genes are TRBV6-5 and TRBJ2-5, with 7 bases aligning to TRBD1. The end of the DNA fits TRBJ2-7 better, so the J call may be wrong. CDR1 and CDR2 from the germline V gene are MNHEY and SVGAGI. The CDR3 is 14 residues long. CDR3 protein: CASSSGTAVNEQYF. The CDR3 DNA reads as TGTGCCAGCAGTTCTGGGACAGCGGTAAACGAGCAGTACTTC.

The chain couples TRBV9 to TRBJ2-5, with D perhaps matching TRBD1 or TRBD2 (8 bases each). This CDR3 region has 16 residues. Trimming stripped 5 bases from V and 3 bases from J, with 20 bases between. Germline V gene data show CDR1 as SGDLS and CDR2 as YYNGEE. The CDR3 region has the DNA TGTGCCAGCAGTCGCAGGGGGCTAGCGGGTAAAGAGACCCAGTACTTC. Translated: CASSRRGLAGKETQYF.

This clone has a handful of counts. This chain connects TRBV30 to TRBJ2-7, with a weak D call TRBD1 (5 bases). The CDR3 is made up of 12 amino acids. V lost 5 bases to trimming and J lost 5 bases, with 13 bases between them. Germline V gene lookup returns CDR1 GTSNPN and CDR2 SVGIG (reference sequence). CDR3 bases: TGTGCCTGGGGCCAGGGTGGTCACGAGCAGTACTTC. Its protein is CAWGQGGHEQYF.

This clone was recorded many times. One junction end does not reproduce the germline sequence, and a read error may be involved. The chain has TRBV2 and TRBJ1-2, with unresolved D. Germline values: CDR1 SNHLY, CDR2 FYNNEI. The CDR3 contains 12 residues. This chain's CDR3 is CASTGSNYGYTF. The CDR3 bases are TGTGCTAGCACGGGTTCTAACTATGGCTACACCTTC. The entire variable domain, with the rest obtained from reference TRBV2 and TRBJ1-2, is as follows: EPEVTQTPSHQVTQMGQEVILRCVPISNHLYFYWYRQILGQKVEFLVSFYNNEISEKSEIFDDQFSVERPDGSNFTLKIRSTKLEDSAMYFCASTGSNYGYTFGSGTRLTVV.

This chain connects TRBV28 to TRBJ2-7; tentative D call: TRBD2 (6 bases). Trimming left V 3 bases short and J 9 bases short, with 12 bases between. Germline V lookup: CDR1 MDHEN, CDR2 SYDVKM. The CDR3 totals 12 residues. For the CDR3, the DNA is TGTGCCAGCAGTTTGGCGGGGCTGGGGCAGTACTTC. Protein: CASSLAGLGQYF.

The rearrangement links TRBV29-1 to TRBJ1-1; D gene uncertain. The V gene lost 4 bases and the J gene lost 6 bases, with 9 bases spanning the gap. Germline lookup yields CDR1 SQVTM and CDR2 ANQGSEA. The CDR3 contains 11 residues. The CDR3 region is CSVGSYPEAFF. Written as DNA, the CDR3 is TGCAGCGTTGGATCGTATCCTGAAGCTTTCTTT.

This clone was recorded at least ten times. This may come from a read error, since a much larger clone is one base off. V gene TRBV6-6 combines with J gene TRBJ2-6; D tentatively fits TRBD1 or TRBD2 (6 bases each). With 5 bases removed from V and 2 bases from J, the gap between germline ends came to 10 bases. This CDR3 has 15 residues. Germline V gene data show CDR1 as MNHNY and CDR2 as SVGAGI (reference sequence). CDR3 sequence: CASSDGGAGANVLTF. CDR3 in DNA: TGTGCCAGCAGTGACGGGGGCGCTGGGGCCAACGTCCTGACTTTC.

This clone was detected a few times. This sample includes further DNA sequences coding for the same CDR3. The genes are TRBV7-2 and TRBJ2-7; a possible D gene is TRBD1 (5 bases). CDR1 and CDR2 (germline): SGHTA, FQGNSA. The CDR3 spans 11 residues. Between the trimmed V and J ends, which lost 2 bases and 6 bases, there was a span of 5 bases. CDR3 in amino acids: CASSLRGEQYF. DNA of the CDR3: TGTGCCAGCAGCTTAAGGGGCGAGCAGTACTTC. Using reference TRBV7-2 and TRBJ2-7 for the parts outside the CDR3, the full variable domain is GAGVSQSPSNKVTEKGKDVELRCDPISGHTALYWYRQSLGQGLEFLIYFQGNSAPDKSGLPSDRFSAERTGGSVSTLTIQRTQQEDSAVYLCASSLRGEQYFGPGTRLTVT.

This clone was recorded a few times. The rearrangement links TRBV11-2 to TRBJ2-3, with D possibly being TRBD2 (5 bases). With 4 bases removed from V and 2 bases from J, the gap between germline ends came to 10 bases. The CDR3 is 14 amino acids. CDR1 is SGHAT and CDR2 is FQNNGV in the germline V gene. The DNA for the CDR3 is TGTGCCAGCAGCTCGGAGAGGGACACAGATACGCAGTATTTT. Residues: CASSSERDTDTQYF.